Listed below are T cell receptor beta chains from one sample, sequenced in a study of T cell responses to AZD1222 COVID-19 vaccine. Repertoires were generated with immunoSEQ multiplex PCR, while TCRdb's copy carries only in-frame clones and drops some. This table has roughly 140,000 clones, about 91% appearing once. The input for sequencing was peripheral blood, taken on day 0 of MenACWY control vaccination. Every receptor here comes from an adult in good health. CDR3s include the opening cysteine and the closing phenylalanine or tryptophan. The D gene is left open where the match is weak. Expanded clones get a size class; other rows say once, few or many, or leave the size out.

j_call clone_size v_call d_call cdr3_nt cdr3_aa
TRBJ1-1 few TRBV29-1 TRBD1 TGCAGCGTTGAAAGGGGGCAGGCCACTGAAGCTTTCTTT CSVERGQATEAFF
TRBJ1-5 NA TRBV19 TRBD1 TGTGCCAGTAGTACGACAGGGGGCTGGGGCAATCAGCCCCAGCATTTT CASSTTGGWGNQPQHF
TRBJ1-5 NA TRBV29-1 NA TGCAGCGTTTTGCCAGGGGGCAATCAGCCCCAGCATTTT CSVLPGGNQPQHF
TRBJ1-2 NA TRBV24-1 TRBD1 TGTGCCACCAGTGACCATCCGACAGGGGCGGGCGGCTACACCTTC CATSDHPTGAGGYTF
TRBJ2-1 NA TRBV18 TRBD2 TGTGCCAGCAAGACTAGCGGGAACTACAATGAGCAGTTCTTC CASKTSGNYNEQFF
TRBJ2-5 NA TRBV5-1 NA TGCGCCAGCAGCTTGGGCGACGCTTTTCGGCAAGAGACCCAGTACTTC CASSLGDAFRQETQYF
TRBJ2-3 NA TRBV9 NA TGTGCCAGCAGCGTATCACCCCCCCTCACAGATACGCAGTATTTT CASSVSPPLTDTQYF
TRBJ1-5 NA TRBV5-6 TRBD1 TGTGCCAGCAGCCCAACGTCAGGACAGGGAGGGGATCAGCCCCAGCATTTT CASSPTSGQGGDQPQHF
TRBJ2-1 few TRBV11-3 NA TGTGCCAGCAGCCCCCGACGGTACAATGAGCAGTTCTTC CASSPRRYNEQFF
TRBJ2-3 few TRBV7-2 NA TGTGCCAGCAGCTCCCCGCAGCCGGGAGATACGCAGTATTTT CASSSPQPGDTQYF
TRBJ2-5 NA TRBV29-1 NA TGCAGCGTAGGGGGGTTTCAAGAGACCCAGTACTTC CSVGGFQETQYF
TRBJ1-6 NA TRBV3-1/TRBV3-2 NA TGTGCCAGCAGCCCAATCCCCATGTCACCCCTCCACTTT CASSPIPMSPLHF
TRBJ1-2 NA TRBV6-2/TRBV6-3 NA TGTGCCAGCAGCTCGGGAAGCGGTGGCTACACCTTC CASSSGSGGYTF
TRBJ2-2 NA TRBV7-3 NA TGTGCCAGCAGCTTAACGAGCGGGACCGGGGAGCTGTTTTTT CASSLTSGTGELFF
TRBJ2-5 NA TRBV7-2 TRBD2 TGTGCCAGCAGCTTAGAACTAGCGGGAAAGGAGACCCAGTACTTC CASSLELAGKETQYF
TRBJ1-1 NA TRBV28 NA TGTGCCAGCAGTCCCGGGGGGACACAAAGTGAAGCTTTCTTT CASSPGGTQSEAFF
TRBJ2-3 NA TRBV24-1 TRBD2 TGTGCCACCAGTGATCCGGGGGGTAGCACAGATACGCAGTATTTT CATSDPGGSTDTQYF
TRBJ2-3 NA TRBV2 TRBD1 TGTGCCAGCAGCCCCCGGACAGGGGGCACAGATACGCAGTATTTT CASSPRTGGTDTQYF
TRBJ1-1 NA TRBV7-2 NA TGTGCCAGCAGTAGGCGGTTCACTGAAGCTTTCTTT CASSRRFTEAFF
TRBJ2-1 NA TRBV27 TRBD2 TGTGCCAGCAGTTTACGGACTAGCGGGAGAAGGAATGAGCAGTTCTTC CASSLRTSGRRNEQFF
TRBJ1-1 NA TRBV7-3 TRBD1 TGTGCCAGCAGCTTAACGGGACAGGGGAACACTGAAGCTTTCTTT CASSLTGQGNTEAFF
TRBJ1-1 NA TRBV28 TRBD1 TGTGCCAGCATTCTGGACAGGCGTATGAACACTGAAGCTTTCTTT CASILDRRMNTEAFF
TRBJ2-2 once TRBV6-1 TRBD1 TGTGCCAGCAGTGAATCGGCAGGGGGCGAAACCGGGGAGCTGTTTTTT CASSESAGGETGELFF
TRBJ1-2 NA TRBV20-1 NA TGCAGTGCTTCCGGAAACTATGGCTACACCTTC CSASGNYGYTF
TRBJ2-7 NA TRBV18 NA TGTGCCAGCTCCACCCGGGACTTTAACTCCTACGAGCAGTACTTC CASSTRDFNSYEQYF
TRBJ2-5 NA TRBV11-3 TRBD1 TGTGCCAGCAGCTCGGGACAGGGGATGATAGAGACCCAGTACTTC CASSSGQGMIETQYF
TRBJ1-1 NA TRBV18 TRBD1 TGTGCCAGCTCACCTAAGGGACAGGGGGAAACTGAAGCTTTCTTT CASSPKGQGETEAFF
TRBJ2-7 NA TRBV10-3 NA TGTGCCATCAGTCCGGGGAGTCCCTACGAGCAGTACTTC CAISPGSPYEQYF
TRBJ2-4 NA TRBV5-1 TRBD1 TGCGCCAGCAGCGTGGGACAGGGTAAGGACATTCAGTACTTC CASSVGQGKDIQYF
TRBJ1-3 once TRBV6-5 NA TGTGCCAGCAGTTACGCCGACGGAAGCTCTGGAAACACCATATATTTT CASSYADGSSGNTIYF
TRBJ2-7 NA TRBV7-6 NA TGTGCCAGCAGCGCGGAGGTCGCTCCGAGCTCCTACGAGCAGTACTTC CASSAEVAPSSYEQYF
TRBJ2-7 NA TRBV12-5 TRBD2 TGTGCTAGTGGTTCTAGGGAGGGCTACGAGCAGTACTTC CASGSREGYEQYF
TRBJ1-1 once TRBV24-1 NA TGTGCCACCAGCGGACGGTCGAACACTGAAGCTTTCTTT CATSGRSNTEAFF
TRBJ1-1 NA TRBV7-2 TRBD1 TGTGCCACGCGGGAGGGGACAGCCAACACTGAAGCTTTCTTT CATREGTANTEAFF
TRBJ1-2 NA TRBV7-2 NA TGTGCCAGCAGCTTCTTATCGGGGTATGGCTACACCTTC CASSFLSGYGYTF
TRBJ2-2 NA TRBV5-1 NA TGCGCCAGCAGCTTGGTGCAGGGGATCACCGGGGAGCTGTTTTTT CASSLVQGITGELFF
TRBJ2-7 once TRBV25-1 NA TGTGCCAGCATTAAATCGGGGGTAAGAGGGACTTACGAGCAGTACTTC CASIKSGVRGTYEQYF
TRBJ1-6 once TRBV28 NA TGTGCCAGCAGTCAACCCCCGGCCGGGGATTCACCCCTCCACTTT CASSQPPAGDSPLHF
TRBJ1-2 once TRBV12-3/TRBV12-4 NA TGTGCCAGCAGTTTAGCGGGGTATGGCTACACCTTC CASSLAGYGYTF
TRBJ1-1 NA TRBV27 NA TGTGCCACATTACGGGGGACTGAAGCTTTCTTT CATLRGTEAFF
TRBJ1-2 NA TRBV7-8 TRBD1 TGTGCCAGCAGCCGAGGGGGCGGATACTATGGCTACACCTTC CASSRGGGYYGYTF
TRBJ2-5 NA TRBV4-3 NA TGCGCCAGCAGCCAACTTCCCAGCCTCACAGAGACCCAGTACTTC CASSQLPSLTETQYF
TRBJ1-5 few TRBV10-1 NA TGCGCCAGCAGGGGCCAGGGTAATCAGCCCCAGCATTTT CASRGQGNQPQHF